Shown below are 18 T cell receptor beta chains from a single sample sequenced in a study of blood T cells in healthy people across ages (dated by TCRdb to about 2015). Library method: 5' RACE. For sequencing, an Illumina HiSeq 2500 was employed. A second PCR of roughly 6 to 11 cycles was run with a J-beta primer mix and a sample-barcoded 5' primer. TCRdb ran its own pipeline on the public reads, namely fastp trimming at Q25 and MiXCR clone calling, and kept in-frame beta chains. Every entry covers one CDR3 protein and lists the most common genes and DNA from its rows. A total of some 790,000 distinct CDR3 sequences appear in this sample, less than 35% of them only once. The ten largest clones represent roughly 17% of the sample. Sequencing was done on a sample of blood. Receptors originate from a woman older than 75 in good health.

The CDR3 sequence: CASSGGDGHPQHF. The CDR3 nucleotides read TGTGCCAGCAGTGGGGGGGACGGGCACCCCCAGCATTTT. The J gene is TRBJ1-5, the V gene TRBV25-1, with D perhaps TRBD1 (5 bases). This CDR3 is built from 13 residues. In germline, CDR1 is MGHDK, CDR2 SYGVNS. Trimming stripped 4 bases from V and 10 bases from J, with 14 bases between.

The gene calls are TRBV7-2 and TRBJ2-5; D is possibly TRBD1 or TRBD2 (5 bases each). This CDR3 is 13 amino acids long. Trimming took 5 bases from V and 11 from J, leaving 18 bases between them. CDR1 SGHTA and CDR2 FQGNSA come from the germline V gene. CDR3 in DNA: TGTGCCAGCAGCATAGACAGACCCGGGGAGCAGTACTTC. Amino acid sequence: CASSIDRPGEQYF.

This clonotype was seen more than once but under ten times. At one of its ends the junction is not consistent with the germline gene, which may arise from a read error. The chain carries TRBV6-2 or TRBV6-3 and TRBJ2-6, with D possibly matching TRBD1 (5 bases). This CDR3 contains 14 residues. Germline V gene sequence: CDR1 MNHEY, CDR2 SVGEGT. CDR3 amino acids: CASSEGVGANALTF. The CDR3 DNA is TGTGCCAGCAGTGAAGGGGTTGGGGCCAACGCCCTGACTTTC.

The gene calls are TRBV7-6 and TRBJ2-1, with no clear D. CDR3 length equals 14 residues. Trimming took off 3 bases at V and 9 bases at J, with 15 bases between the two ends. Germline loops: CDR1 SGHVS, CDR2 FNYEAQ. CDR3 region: CASSFPGSPLEQFF. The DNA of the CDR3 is TGTGCCAGCAGCTTCCCGGGTAGCCCTCTTGAGCAGTTCTTC.

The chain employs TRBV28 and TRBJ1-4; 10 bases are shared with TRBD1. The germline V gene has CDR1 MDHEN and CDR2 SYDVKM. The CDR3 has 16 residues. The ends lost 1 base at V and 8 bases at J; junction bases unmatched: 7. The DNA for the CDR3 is TGTGCCAGCAGTTTATACCGACAGGGGGCAGGGGAAAAACTGTTTTTT. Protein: CASSLYRQGAGEKLFF.

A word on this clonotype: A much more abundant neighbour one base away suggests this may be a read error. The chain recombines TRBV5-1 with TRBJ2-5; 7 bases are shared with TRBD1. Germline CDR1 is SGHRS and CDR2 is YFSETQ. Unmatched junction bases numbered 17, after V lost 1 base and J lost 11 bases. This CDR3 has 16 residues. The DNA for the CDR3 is TGCGCCAGCAGCTTGATGGGGGACAGTGCCTACAATGAGCAGTACTTC. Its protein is CASSLMGDSAYNEQYF.

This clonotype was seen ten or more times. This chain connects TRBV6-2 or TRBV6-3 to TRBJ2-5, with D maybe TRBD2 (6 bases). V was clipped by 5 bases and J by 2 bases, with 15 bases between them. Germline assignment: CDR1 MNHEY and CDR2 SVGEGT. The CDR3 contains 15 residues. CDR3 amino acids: CASSAVRGIQETQYF. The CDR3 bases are TGTGCCAGCAGTGCCGTCCGGGGGATACAAGAGACCCAGTACTTC.

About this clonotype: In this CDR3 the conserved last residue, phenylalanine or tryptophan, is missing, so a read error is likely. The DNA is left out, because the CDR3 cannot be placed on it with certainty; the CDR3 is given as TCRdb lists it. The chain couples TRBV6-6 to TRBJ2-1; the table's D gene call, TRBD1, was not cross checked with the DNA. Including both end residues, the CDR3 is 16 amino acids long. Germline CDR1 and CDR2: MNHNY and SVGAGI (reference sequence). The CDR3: CASSHAGQGKGYTFGS.

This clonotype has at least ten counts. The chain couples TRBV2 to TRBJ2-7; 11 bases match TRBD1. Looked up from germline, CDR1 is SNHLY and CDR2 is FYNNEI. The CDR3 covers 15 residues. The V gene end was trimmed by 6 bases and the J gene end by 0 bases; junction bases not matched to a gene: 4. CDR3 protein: CASRSGTGGSYEQYF. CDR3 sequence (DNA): TGTGCCAGCAGGTCCGGGACAGGGGGCTCCTACGAGCAGTACTTC.

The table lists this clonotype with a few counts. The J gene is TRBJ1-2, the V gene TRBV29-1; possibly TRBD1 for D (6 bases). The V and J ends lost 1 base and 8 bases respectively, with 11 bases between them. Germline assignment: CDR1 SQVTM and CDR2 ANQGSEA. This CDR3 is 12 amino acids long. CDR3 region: CSVEGGGGGYTF. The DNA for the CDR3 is TGCAGCGTTGAAGGAGGGGGAGGGGGCTACACCTTC.

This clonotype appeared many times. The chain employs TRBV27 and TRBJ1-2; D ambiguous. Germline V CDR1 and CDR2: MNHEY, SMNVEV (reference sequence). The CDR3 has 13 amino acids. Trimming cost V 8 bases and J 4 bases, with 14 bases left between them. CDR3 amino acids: CASAPGRPYGYTF. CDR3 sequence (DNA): TGTGCCAGCGCACCCGGTCGCCCCTATGGCTACACCTTC.

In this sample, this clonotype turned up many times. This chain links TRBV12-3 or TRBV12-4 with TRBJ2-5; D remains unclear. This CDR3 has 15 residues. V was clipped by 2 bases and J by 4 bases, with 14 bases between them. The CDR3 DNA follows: TGTGCCAGCAGTTTACACGGGCGAGATCGAGAGACCCAGTACTTC. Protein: CASSLHGRDRETQYF.

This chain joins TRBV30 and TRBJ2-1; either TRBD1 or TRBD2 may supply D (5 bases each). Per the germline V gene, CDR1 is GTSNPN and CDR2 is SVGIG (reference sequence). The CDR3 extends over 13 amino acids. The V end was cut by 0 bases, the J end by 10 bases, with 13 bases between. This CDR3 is CAWSVQEANEQFF. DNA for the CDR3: TGTGCCTGGAGTGTACAGGAGGCGAACGAGCAGTTCTTC.

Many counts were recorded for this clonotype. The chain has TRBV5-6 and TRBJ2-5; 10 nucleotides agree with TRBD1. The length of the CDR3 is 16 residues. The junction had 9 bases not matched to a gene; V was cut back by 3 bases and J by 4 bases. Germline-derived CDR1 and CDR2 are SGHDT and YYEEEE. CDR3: CASSYRQGARGETQYF. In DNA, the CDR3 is TGTGCCAGCAGCTATAGACAGGGGGCGCGGGGAGAGACCCAGTACTTC. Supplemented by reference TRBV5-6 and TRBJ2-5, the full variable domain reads DAGVTQSPTHLIKTRGQQVTLRCSPKSGHDTVSWYQQALGQGPQFIFQYYEEEERQRGNFPDRFSGHQFPNYSSELNVNALLLGDSALYLCASSYRQGARGETQYFGPGTRLLVL.

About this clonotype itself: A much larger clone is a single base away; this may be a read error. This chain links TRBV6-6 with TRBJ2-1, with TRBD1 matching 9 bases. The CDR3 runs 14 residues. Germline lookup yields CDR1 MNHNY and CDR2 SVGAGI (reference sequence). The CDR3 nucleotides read TGTGCCGGCAGTTCGACCGGGACAGGGAATGAGCAGTTCTTC. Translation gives CAGSSTGTGNEQFF.

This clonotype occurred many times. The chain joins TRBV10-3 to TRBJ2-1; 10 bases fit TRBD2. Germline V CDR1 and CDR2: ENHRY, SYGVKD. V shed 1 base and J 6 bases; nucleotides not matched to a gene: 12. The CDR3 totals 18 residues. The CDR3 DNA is TGTGCCATCAGTGAGTTTAGCGGGGGGTACGATTTACGCAATGAGCAGTTCTTC. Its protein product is CAISEFSGGYDLRNEQFF.

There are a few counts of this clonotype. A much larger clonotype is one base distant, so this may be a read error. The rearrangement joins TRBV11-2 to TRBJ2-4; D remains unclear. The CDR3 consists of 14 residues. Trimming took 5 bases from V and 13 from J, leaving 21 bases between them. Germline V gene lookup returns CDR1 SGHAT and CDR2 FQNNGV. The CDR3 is CASSRLTLYNEQYF. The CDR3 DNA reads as TGTGCCAGCAGCCGCCTGACTCTGTACAATGAGCAGTACTTC. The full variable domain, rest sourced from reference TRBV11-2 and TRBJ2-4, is EAGVAQSPRYKIIEKRQSVAFWCNPISGHATLYWYQQILGQGPKLLIQFQNNGVVDDSQLPKDRFSAERLKGVDSTLKIQPAKLEDSAVYLCASSRLTLYNEQYFGAGTRLSVL.

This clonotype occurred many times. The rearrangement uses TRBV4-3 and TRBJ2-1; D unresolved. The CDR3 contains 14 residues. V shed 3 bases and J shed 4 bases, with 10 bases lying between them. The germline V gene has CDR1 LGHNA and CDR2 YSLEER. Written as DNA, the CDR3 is TGCGCCAGCAGCCACCCCTCTAGTTACAATGAGCAGTTCTTC. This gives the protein CASSHPSSYNEQFF.